This TCR beta chain was identified in a study of control samples from healthy donors and cancer patients (dated by TCRdb to about 2020). The library came from the immunoSEQ multiplex PCR assay. Not all clones reach the TCRdb copy of this immuneACCESS table, which keeps in-frame sequences only. Checked studies attribute under half of the gap to unresolved V genes and leave the rest unexplained. The sample records some 34,000 clones, about 94% of which are singletons. 1.7% of the sample is in the top ten clones. V ends up 5 bases short and J 3 bases short, with an unmatched junction base count of 7. CDR1 and CDR2 are drawn from the germline V gene: SGHTA, FQGNSA. From cysteine to phenylalanine, the CDR3 is 14 amino acids long. The DNA shown is the 42-base CDR3, in frame from base 1. For this clone: The antigen it binds to is not known. Per-base qualities were not stored, and no clone one base away is much larger.

The chain joins TRBV7-2 to TRBJ2-7; TRBD1 fits 7 bases in the junction. The source is a man aged 40-49 years with colorectal cancer. Sequenced sample: PBMCs. The CDR3 protein: CASSPGQTIYEQYF. Read as DNA, the sequence is TGTGCCAGCAGCCCGGGACAGACCATCTACGAGCAGTACTTC.